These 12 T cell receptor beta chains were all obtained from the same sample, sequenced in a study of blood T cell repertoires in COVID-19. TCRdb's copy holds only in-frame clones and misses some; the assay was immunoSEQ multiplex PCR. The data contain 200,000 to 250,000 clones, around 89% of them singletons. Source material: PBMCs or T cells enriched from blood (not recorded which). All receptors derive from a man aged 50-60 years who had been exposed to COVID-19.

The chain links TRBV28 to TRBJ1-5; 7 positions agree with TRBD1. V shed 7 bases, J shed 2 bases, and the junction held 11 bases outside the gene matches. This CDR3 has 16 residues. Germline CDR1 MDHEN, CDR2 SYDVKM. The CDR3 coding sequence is TGTGCCAGCACCTCCACAGGGGCGGCGGGCAATCAGCCCCAGCATTTT. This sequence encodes CASTSTGAAGNQPQHF.

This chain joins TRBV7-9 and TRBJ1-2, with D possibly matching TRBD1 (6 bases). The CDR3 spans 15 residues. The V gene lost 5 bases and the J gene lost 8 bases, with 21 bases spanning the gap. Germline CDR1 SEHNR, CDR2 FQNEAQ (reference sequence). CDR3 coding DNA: TGTGCCAGCAGCCTACGACAGGCAGAAGAGTCCGGCTACACCTTC. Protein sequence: CASSLRQAEESGYTF.

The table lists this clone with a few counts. This CDR3 reads CASRPPTGTSGTGELFF. The CDR3, as DNA: TGCGCCAGCAGACCCCCCACCGGGACTAGTGGCACCGGGGAGCTGTTTTTT. The rearrangement links TRBV5-1 to TRBJ2-2, with 8 bases identical to TRBD2. CDR1 and CDR2 (germline): SGHRS, YFSETQ. With 5 bases clipped from V and 4 bases from J, the junction kept 13 bases outside the gene matches. The length of the CDR3 is 17 residues.

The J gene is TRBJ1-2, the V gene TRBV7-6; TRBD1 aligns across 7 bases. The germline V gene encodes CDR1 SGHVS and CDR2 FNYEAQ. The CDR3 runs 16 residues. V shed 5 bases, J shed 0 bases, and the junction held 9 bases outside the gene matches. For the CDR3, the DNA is TGTGCCAGCAGCCGAAAGCCCCAGGGGGCTAACTATGGCTACACCTTC. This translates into CASSRKPQGANYGYTF.

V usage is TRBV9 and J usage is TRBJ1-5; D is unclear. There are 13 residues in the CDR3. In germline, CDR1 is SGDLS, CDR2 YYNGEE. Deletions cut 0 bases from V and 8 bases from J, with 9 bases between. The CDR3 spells CASSVDAQEPQHF. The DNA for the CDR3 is TGTGCCAGCAGCGTAGATGCGCAAGAGCCCCAGCATTTT.

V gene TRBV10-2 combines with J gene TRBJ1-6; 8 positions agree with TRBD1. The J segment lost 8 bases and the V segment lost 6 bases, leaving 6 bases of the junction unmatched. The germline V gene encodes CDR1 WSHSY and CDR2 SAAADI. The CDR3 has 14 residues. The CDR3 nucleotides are TGCGCCAGCAGGGGACAGGAGCACTATTCACCCCTCCACTTT. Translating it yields CASRGQEHYSPLHF.

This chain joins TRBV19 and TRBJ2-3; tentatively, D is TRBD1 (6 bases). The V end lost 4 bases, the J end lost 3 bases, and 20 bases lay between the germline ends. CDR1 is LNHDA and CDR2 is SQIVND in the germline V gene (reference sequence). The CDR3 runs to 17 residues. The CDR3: CASSRESDRMITDTQYF. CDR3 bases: TGTGCCAGTAGTAGAGAATCCGACAGGATGATTACAGATACGCAGTATTTT.

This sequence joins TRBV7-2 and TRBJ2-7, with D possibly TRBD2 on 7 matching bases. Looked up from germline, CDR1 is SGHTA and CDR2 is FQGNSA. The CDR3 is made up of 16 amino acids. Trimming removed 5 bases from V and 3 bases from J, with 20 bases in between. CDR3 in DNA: TGTGCCAGCAGCAGCCTTGGGGGGGCGATCCTCTACGAGCAGTACTTC. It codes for CASSSLGGAILYEQYF. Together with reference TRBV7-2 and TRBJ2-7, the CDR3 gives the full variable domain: GAGVSQSPSNKVTEKGKDVELRCDPISGHTALYWYRQSLGQGLEFLIYFQGNSAPDKSGLPSDRFSAERTGGSVSTLTIQRTQQEDSAVYLCASSSLGGAILYEQYFGPGTRLTVT.

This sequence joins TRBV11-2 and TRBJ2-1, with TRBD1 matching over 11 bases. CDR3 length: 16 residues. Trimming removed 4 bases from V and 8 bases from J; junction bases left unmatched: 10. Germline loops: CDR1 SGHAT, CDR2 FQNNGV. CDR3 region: CASSSLRDRGAYEQFF. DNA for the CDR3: TGTGCCAGCAGCTCTCTTCGGGACAGGGGGGCTTATGAGCAGTTCTTC.

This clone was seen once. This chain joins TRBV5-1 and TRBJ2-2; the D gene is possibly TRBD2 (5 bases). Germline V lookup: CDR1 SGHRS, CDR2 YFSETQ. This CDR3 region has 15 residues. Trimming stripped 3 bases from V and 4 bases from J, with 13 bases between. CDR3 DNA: TGCGCCAGCAGCTGGCCCTTTCGGGGCACCGGGGAGCTGTTTTTT. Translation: CASSWPFRGTGELFF.

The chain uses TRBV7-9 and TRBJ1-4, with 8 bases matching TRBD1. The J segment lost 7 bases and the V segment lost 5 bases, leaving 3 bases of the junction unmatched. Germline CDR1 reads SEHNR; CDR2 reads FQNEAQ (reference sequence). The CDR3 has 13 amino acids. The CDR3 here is CASSPQGGEKLFF. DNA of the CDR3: TGTGCCAGCAGCCCACAGGGGGGTGAAAAACTGTTTTTT.

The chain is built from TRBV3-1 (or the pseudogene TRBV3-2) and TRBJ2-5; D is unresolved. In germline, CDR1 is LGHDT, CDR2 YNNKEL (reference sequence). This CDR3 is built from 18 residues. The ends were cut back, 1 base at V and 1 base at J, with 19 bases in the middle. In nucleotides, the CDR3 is TGTGCCAGCAGCCAAGTTGCCCAACCCCAGGATGTCCAAGAGACCCAGTACTTC. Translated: CASSQVAQPQDVQETQYF.